Listed here are 18 T cell receptor beta chains from one sample, sequenced in a study of T cell clusters in autoimmune cytopenias. TRB was amplified from roughly 270 ng of peripheral blood genomic DNA per sample. One tube held mixed TRB-A and TRB-B primer pools for touch-down PCR. No DNA is given; TCRdb re-called the multiplex PCR reads and lists each CDR3 protein once. This sample's clone table lists 1,400 to 1,500 distinct CDR3 sequences. These data are also associated with another study on T cell repertoires in aging, cancer and after chemotherapy.

Material: peripheral blood. These TCRs come from a human donor in good health.

This clonotype is classed as medium-sized by frequency. This sequence joins TRBV6-4 and TRBJ2-3; TCRdb names TRBD1, which stays unverified in the absence of DNA. This CDR3 comprises 15 residues. Germline V gene sequence: CDR1 MRHNA, CDR2 SNTAGT. The CDR3 loop reads CASSDRGPPTDTQYF.

This clonotype counts as large (0.1 to 1%) by frequency. V and J are TRBV29-1 and TRBJ2-7; TCRdb's D call of TRBD2 is untestable without DNA. Germline CDR1 reads SQVTM; CDR2 reads ANQGSEA. The length of the CDR3 is 13 residues. The CDR3 sequence: CSVVGGNLGEQYF.

The chain uses TRBV7-9 and TRBJ2-4. The CDR3 spans 12 residues. Germline lookup yields CDR1 SEHNR and CDR2 FQNEAQ (reference sequence). CDR3 loop: CASSSLVNIQYF.

This clonotype ranks as medium-sized in terms of frequency. This chain links TRBV20-1 with TRBJ1-2; the TCRdb D gene call, TRBD1, has no DNA to confirm it. The CDR3 extends over 12 amino acids. Germline V gene data show CDR1 as DFQATT and CDR2 as SNEGSKA (reference sequence). CDR3: CSARRDSYGYTF.

By frequency, this clonotype is large (0.1 to 1%). V and J are TRBV6-2 or TRBV6-3 and TRBJ2-7; TCRdb gives TRBD2 as the D gene, but with no DNA this cannot be confirmed. In germline, CDR1 is MNHEY, CDR2 SVGEGT. The CDR3 covers 15 residues. The CDR3 protein is CASSPPSDGPYEQYF.

By frequency, this clonotype registers medium-sized. V and J are TRBV29-1 and TRBJ2-7; TCRdb gives TRBD1 as the D gene, but with no DNA this cannot be confirmed. CDR3 size: 14 residues. In germline, CDR1 is SQVTM, CDR2 ANQGSEA. The CDR3 protein is CSVALGTASYEQYF.

According to its frequency, this clonotype is medium-sized (0.01 to 0.1%). The chain is built from TRBV5-4 and TRBJ1-4; with no DNA, the TCRdb D assignment of TRBD1 cannot be verified. CDR3 length equals 15 residues. Germline CDR1 SGHNT, CDR2 YYREEE (reference sequence). This CDR3 reads CASSPGSGFSEKLFF.

V usage is TRBV10-3 and J usage is TRBJ2-3; TCRdb returns TRBD1, unconfirmable since there is no DNA. There are 15 residues in the CDR3. Germline V gene data show CDR1 as ENHRY and CDR2 as SYGVKD. The CDR3: CAISDGQGGTDTQYF.

By frequency, this clonotype registers medium-sized. This chain uses TRBV7-2 with TRBJ1-4; the D gene TCRdb calls, TRBD1, cannot be checked with no DNA. The CDR3 is 13 amino acids. From germline, CDR1 is SGHTA and CDR2 FQGNSA. CDR3 in amino acids: CASSLGQNEKLFF.

Its frequency marks this clonotype as medium-sized (0.01 to 0.1%). CDR3: CASSRTREGEKLFF. V gene TRBV7-9 combines with J gene TRBJ1-4. The CDR3 spans 14 residues. Per the germline V gene, CDR1 is SEHNR and CDR2 is FQNEAQ (reference sequence).

V gene TRBV30 combines with J gene TRBJ1-6. CDR1 GTSNPN and CDR2 SVGIG come from the germline V gene (reference sequence). CDR3 length: 14 residues. CDR3 sequence reads: CAWKGDSYNSPLHF.

This clonotype registers medium-sized (0.01 to 0.1%) by frequency. This chain uses TRBV6-1 with TRBJ2-7; the TCRdb D gene call, TRBD2, has no DNA to confirm it. Germline CDR1 reads MNHNS; CDR2 reads SASEGT. This CDR3 spans 15 amino acids. The CDR3 here is CASRGTSSPIYEQYF.

This clonotype registers medium-sized by frequency. This chain links TRBV19 with TRBJ1-6; TCRdb designates TRBD1, a call that cannot be tested without DNA. Germline V gives CDR1 LNHDA, CDR2 SQIVND (reference sequence). This CDR3 region has 15 residues. The CDR3 sequence: CASRTREYDNSPLHF.

V is TRBV2 and J is TRBJ2-5; the TCRdb call, TRBD2, lacks DNA for checking. Germline V gives CDR1 SNHLY, CDR2 FYNNEI. The CDR3 is 18 amino acids. The CDR3 protein is CASSSEFPASGSQETQYF.

This clonotype is called large based on its frequency. The chain uses TRBV7-6 and TRBJ1-6; as DNA is missing, the TRBD1 call by TCRdb cannot be tested. Per germline, CDR1 SGHVS and CDR2 FNYEAQ. The CDR3 extends over 15 amino acids. The CDR3 reads CASSPRGEANSPLHF.

In terms of frequency, this clonotype is medium-sized (0.01 to 0.1%). V gene TRBV6-2 or TRBV6-3 combines with J gene TRBJ1-1. This CDR3 has 12 amino acids. CDR1 MNHEY and CDR2 SVGEGT come from the germline V gene. The CDR3 loop is CASRTNPPEAFF.

This clonotype is large (0.1 to 1%) by frequency. J is TRBJ1-2 and V is TRBV6-5. From germline, CDR1 is MNHEY and CDR2 SVGAGI. The CDR3 is made up of 15 amino acids. The CDR3 protein is CASSYSRDGNYGYTF.

Judged by frequency, this clonotype is medium-sized (0.01 to 0.1%). J is TRBJ2-5 and V is TRBV5-1; TCRdb returns TRBD1, unconfirmable since there is no DNA. The CDR3 is 15 residues long. Looked up from germline, CDR1 is SGHRS and CDR2 is YFSETQ. The CDR3 reads CASSRDRVGQETQYF.